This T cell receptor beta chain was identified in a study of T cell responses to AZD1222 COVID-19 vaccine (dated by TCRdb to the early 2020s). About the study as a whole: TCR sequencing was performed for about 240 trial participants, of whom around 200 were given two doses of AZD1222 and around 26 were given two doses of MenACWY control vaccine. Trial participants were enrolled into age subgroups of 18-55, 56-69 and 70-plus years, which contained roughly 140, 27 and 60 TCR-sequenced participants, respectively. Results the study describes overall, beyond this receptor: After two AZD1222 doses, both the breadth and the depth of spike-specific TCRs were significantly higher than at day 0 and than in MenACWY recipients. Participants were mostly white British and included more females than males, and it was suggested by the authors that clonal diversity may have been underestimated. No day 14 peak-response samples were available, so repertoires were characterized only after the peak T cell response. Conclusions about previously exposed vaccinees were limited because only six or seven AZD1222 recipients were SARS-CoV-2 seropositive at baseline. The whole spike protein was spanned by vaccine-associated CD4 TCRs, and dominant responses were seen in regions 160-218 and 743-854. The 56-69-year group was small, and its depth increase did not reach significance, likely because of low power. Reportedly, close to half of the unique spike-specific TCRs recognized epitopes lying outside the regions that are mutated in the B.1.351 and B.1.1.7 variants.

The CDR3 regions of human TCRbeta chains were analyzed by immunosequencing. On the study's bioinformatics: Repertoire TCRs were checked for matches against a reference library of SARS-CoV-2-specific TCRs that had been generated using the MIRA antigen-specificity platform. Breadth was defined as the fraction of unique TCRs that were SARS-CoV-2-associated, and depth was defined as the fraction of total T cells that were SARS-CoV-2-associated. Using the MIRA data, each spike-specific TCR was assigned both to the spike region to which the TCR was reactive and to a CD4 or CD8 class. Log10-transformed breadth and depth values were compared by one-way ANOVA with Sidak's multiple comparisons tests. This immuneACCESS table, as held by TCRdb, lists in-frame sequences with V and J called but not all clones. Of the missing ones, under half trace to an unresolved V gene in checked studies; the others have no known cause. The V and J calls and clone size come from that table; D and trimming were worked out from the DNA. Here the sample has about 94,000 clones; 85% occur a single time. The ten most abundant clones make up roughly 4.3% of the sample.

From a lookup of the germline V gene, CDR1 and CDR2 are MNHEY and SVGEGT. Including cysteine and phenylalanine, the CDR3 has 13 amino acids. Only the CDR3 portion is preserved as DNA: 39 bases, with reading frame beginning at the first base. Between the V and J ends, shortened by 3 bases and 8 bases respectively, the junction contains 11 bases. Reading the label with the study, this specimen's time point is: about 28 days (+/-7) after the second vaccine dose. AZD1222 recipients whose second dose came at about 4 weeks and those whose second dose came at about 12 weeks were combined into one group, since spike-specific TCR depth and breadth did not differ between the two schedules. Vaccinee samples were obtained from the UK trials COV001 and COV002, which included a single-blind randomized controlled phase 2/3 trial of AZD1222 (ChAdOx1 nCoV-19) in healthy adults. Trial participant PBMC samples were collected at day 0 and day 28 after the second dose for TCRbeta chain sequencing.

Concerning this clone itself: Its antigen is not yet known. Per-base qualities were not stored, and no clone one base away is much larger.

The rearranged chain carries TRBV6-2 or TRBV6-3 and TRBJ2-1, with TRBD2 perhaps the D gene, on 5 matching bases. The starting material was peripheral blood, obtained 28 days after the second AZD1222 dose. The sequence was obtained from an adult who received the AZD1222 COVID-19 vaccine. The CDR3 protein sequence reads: CASSYGGLDEQFF. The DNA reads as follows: TGTGCCAGCAGTTATGGAGGCTTAGATGAGCAGTTCTTC.